The rows below give T cell receptor beta chains drawn from one sample of a study of neurological immune-mediated disorders. MiXCR, run by TCRdb on the 5' RACE reads, gives a single entry per CDR3 protein. The sample carries roughly 18,000 distinct CDR3 sequences, roughly 15% recorded once. The sequenced sample was CD4+ T cells from blood. The receptors originated from a woman aged 60-75 years with HTLV-1-associated myelopathy (HAM/TSP). CDR3s include the opening cysteine and the closing phenylalanine or tryptophan. D genes are given only for firm matches. Clone size, where shown, is once, few, many, or a class for clones that have expanded.

abundance,j_gene,len,v_gene,d_gene,CDR3nt,CDR3aa
.,TRBJ2-1,13,TRBV20-1,TRBD2,TGCAGTGCTTTGGGACTAGCTTACAATGAGCAGTTCTTC,CSALGLAYNEQFF
many,TRBJ2-4,17,TRBV20-1,.,TGCAGTGCTAGAGATGCCCCCGGACGGGTAGCCAAAAACATTCAGTACTTC,CSARDAPGRVAKNIQYF
.,TRBJ2-3,14,TRBV12-3/TRBV12-4,.,TGTGCCAGCAGTGTGACTAGAGGCACAGATACGCAGTATTTT,CASSVTRGTDTQYF
many,TRBJ2-6,17,TRBV5-4,.,TGTGCCAGCAGCTGGGGCAGGGGGGACTCTGGGGCCAACGTCCTGACTTTC,CASSWGRGDSGANVLTF
large,TRBJ2-7,15,TRBV20-1,.,TGCAGTGCTAGTAGGCCGGGGATGAGCTCCTACGAGCAGTACTTC,CSASRPGMSSYEQYF
many,TRBJ1-1,13,TRBV20-1,.,TGCAGTGCTACACAGGGAGGGTACACTGAAGCTTTCTTT,CSATQGGYTEAFF
many,TRBJ2-3,15,TRBV7-2,TRBD2,TGTGCCAGCAGCTTCACTAGCGGGGGAACAGATACGCAGTATTTT,CASSFTSGGTDTQYF
many,TRBJ2-1,15,TRBV5-1,TRBD2,TGCGCCAGCAGCCGGACTAGCGGGACATACAATGAGCAGTTCTTC,CASSRTSGTYNEQFF
many,TRBJ2-7,13,TRBV25-1,TRBD1,TGTGCCAGCAGGACAGGGGGAACACCTTGGCAGTACTTC,CASRTGGTPWQYF
many,TRBJ2-7,16,TRBV11-2,TRBD1,TGTGCCAGCAGCTTAGGGCGGGACAGGCGCCCCTACGAGCAGTACTTC,CASSLGRDRRPYEQYF
.,TRBJ1-1,15,TRBV5-5,.,TGTGCCAGCAGCTTGGTTGGGGTTACGAACACTGAAGCTTTCTTT,CASSLVGVTNTEAFF
many,TRBJ2-5,17,TRBV5-1,TRBD2,TGCGCCAGCAGCTTGGCCCAGACTAGCGGGAGGCAAGAGACCCAGTACTTC,CASSLAQTSGRQETQYF
many,TRBJ2-1,14,TRBV5-1,.,TGCGCCAGCAGCCTTGGGGGTGTGAACAATGAGCAGTTCTTC,CASSLGGVNNEQFF
many,TRBJ1-4,14,TRBV24-1,TRBD1,TGTGCCACCAGTGACCCGGGACAGACTGAAAAACTGTTTTTT,CATSDPGQTEKLFF
many,TRBJ1-3,15,TRBV7-2,.,TGTGCCAGCAGCTTATTGGCAGGGTCTGGAAACACCATATATTTT,CASSLLAGSGNTIYF
many,TRBJ1-1,13,TRBV29-1,.,TGCAGCGCTAACCGCGGGGGGGCAACTGAAGCTTTCTTT,CSANRGGATEAFF
many,TRBJ2-2,15,TRBV25-1,TRBD2,TGTGCCAGCAGTGGCGGACTAGCGGTAACCGGGGAGCTGTTTTTT,CASSGGLAVTGELFF
many,TRBJ2-3,13,TRBV29-1,TRBD2,TGCAGCGTTGGGACTAGCGGGGCAGATACGCAGTATTTT,CSVGTSGADTQYF
medium-sized,TRBJ2-1,15,TRBV14,.,TGTGCCAGCAGCCGGTTTGCGGGGAAAAGGGATGAGCAGTTCTTC,CASSRFAGKRDEQFF
many,TRBJ2-5,14,TRBV7-9,TRBD2,TGTGCCAGCAGCCCGGGACTAGCGGAGGAGACCCAGTACTTC,CASSPGLAEETQYF
medium-sized,TRBJ2-3,14,TRBV5-1,TRBD1,TGCGCCAGCAGCTCTGGACAGGGCGCAGATACGCAGTATTTT,CASSSGQGADTQYF
many,TRBJ2-1,11,TRBV5-1,.,TGCGCCAGCAGCTCCAACAATGAGCAGTTCTTC,CASSSNNEQFF
medium-sized,TRBJ2-5,15,TRBV12-3/TRBV12-4,TRBD1,TGTGCCAGCAGGCCGACAGGGGGGAATGAAGAGACCCAGTACTTC,CASRPTGGNEETQYF
many,TRBJ2-2,14,TRBV7-2,.,TGTGCCAGCAGCTTAATTAGGGCCACCGGGGAGCTGTTTTTT,CASSLIRATGELFF
medium-sized,TRBJ2-3,15,TRBV12-3/TRBV12-4,TRBD2,TGTGCCAGCAGTGTGACTAGCGGAGGCACAGATACGCAGTATTTT,CASSVTSGGTDTQYF
many,TRBJ1-6,15,TRBV5-1,.,TGCGCCAGCAGCTTGGGATCGGGGTATAATTCACCCCTCCACTTT,CASSLGSGYNSPLHF
many,TRBJ2-2,15,TRBV5-1,TRBD1,TGCGCCAGCAGGCTCCAGGGGGCTTTCACCGGGGAGCTGTTTTTT,CASRLQGAFTGELFF
many,TRBJ1-5,13,TRBV29-1,.,TGCAGCGTTTCCCCAGGGGTCGGTCAGCCCCAGCATTTT,CSVSPGVGQPQHF
many,TRBJ2-3,15,TRBV7-2,TRBD2,TGTGCCAGCAGCTATCCGGGACTAGTCTTGAATACGCAGTATTTT,CASSYPGLVLNTQYF
medium-sized,TRBJ2-1,15,TRBV7-9,TRBD2,TGTGCCAGCAGCTTAGCTAGCGGGAGAGCTCATGAGCAGTTCTTC,CASSLASGRAHEQFF
many,TRBJ1-4,15,TRBV7-2,.,TGTGCCAGCAGCTTAGTAGTAGGGACTAATGAAAAACTGTTTTTT,CASSLVVGTNEKLFF
many,TRBJ2-1,18,TRBV5-1,TRBD2,TGCGCCAGCAGCTTTCGTCGGCCGGGGGTAGCGGGAGGGGGTGAGCAGTTCTTC,CASSFRRPGVAGGGEQFF
once,TRBJ2-3,16,TRBV20-1,.,TGCAGTGCTAGGCCCGTTCCTACTGGGGCTGCGGATACGCAGTATTTT,CSARPVPTGAADTQYF
many,TRBJ1-6,13,TRBV19,.,TGTGCCAGTAGTTCGTCCGGCGATTCACCCCTCCACTTT,CASSSSGDSPLHF
many,TRBJ2-1,14,TRBV5-1,.,TGCGCCAGCAGCTCTCCAGGTAACTACAATGAGCAGTTCTTC,CASSSPGNYNEQFF
many,TRBJ2-3,16,TRBV28,TRBD2,TGTGCCAGCAGTTCCTGGACTAGCGCCAGCACAGATACGCAGTATTTT,CASSSWTSASTDTQYF
many,TRBJ1-1,17,TRBV7-9,TRBD1,TGTGCCAGCAGCGAATTACCGGGACAGGGAAAGAACACTGAAGCTTTCTTT,CASSELPGQGKNTEAFF
.,TRBJ1-5,15,TRBV19,.,TGTGCCAGTAGGCAGGGCGTACCAAGCAATCAGCCCCAGCATTTT,CASRQGVPSNQPQHF
many,TRBJ1-1,14,TRBV25-1,.,TGTGCCAGCAGTAACAGGCGCGCGGCCACTGGCGCTTTCTTT,CASSNRRAATGAFF
many,TRBJ1-1,14,TRBV5-5,.,TGTGCCAGCAGCTTGTTCGGAGGGAACACTGAAGCTTTCTTT,CASSLFGGNTEAFF
many,TRBJ1-2,16,TRBV5-1,.,TGCGCCAGCAGCTTGGACGGACAGTTTCTTAACTATGGCTACACCTTC,CASSLDGQFLNYGYTF
many,TRBJ2-1,13,TRBV20-1,TRBD1,TGCAGTGCAAAGAGACAGGGGCTGGATGAGCAGTTCTTC,CSAKRQGLDEQFF
many,TRBJ2-3,14,TRBV5-1,.,TGCGCCAGCAGCGCGCTAGGCAGCACAGATACGCAGTATTTT,CASSALGSTDTQYF
many,TRBJ2-1,16,TRBV6-6,TRBD2,TGTGCCAGCAGTTACAGCGGGGCTCCCGGTAGAAATGAGCAGTTCTTC,CASSYSGAPGRNEQFF
many,TRBJ2-7,15,TRBV20-1,TRBD1,TGCAGTGCTAGTCCCCCAGGGGGCTTGGACTACGAGCAGTACTTC,CSASPPGGLDYEQYF
medium-sized,TRBJ2-3,18,TRBV7-2,TRBD2,TGTGCCAGCAGCTTGGCCCTGGTGATAGCGGGGGTCACAGATACGCAGTATTTT,CASSLALVIAGVTDTQYF
many,TRBJ2-1,15,TRBV7-2,.,TGTGCCAGCAGCTTAGACGGGACCCACTACAATGAGCAGTTCTTC,CASSLDGTHYNEQFF
many,TRBJ1-1,14,TRBV5-1,.,TGCGCCAGCACCCCTGGGGGATCGTACACTGAAGCTTTCTTT,CASTPGGSYTEAFF
few,TRBJ1-1,14,TRBV21-1,.,TGTGCCAGCAGCCCTCCCACAACGAACACTGAAGCTTTCTTT,CASSPPTTNTEAFF
many,TRBJ2-7,16,TRBV4-2,TRBD2,TGTGCCAGCAGCCAAGAAACCGGGACTAGCACCTACGAGCAGTACTTC,CASSQETGTSTYEQYF
many,TRBJ2-7,15,TRBV9,TRBD1,TGTGCCAGCAGCAAGAGGGACAGGGACGGCTACGAGCAGTACTTC,CASSKRDRDGYEQYF